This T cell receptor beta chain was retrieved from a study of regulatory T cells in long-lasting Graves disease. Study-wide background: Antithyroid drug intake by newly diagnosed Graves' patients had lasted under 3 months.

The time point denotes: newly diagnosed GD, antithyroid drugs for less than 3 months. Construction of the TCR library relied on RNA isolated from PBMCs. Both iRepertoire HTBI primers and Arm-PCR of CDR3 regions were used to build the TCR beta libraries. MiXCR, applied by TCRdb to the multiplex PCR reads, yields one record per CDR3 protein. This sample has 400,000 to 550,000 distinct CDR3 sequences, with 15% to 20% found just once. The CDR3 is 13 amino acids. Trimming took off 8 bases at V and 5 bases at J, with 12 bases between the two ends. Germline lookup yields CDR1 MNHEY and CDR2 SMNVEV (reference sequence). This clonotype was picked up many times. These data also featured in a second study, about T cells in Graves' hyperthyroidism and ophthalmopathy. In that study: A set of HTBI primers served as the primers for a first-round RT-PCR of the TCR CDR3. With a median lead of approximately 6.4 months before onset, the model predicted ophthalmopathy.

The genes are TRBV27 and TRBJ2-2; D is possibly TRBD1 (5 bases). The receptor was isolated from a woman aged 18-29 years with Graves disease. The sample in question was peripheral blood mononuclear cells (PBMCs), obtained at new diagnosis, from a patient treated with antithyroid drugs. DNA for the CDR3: TGTGCCAGCCAATACAGGAAGACCGGGGAGCTGTTTTTT. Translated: CASQYRKTGELFF.